A selection of T cell receptor beta chains follows, all from one sample in a study of OX40 agonist ivuxolimab in advanced cancers. Sequencing was performed with immunoSEQ multiplex PCR; in TCRdb, only in-frame clones are kept and a portion is missing. The profile shows 43,000 or so clones, about 88% of them singletons. The sequencing used CD4+ or CD8+ T cells sorted from blood, collected in a trial of the OX40 agonist ivuxolimab. The receptors were sampled from an adult with an advanced solid tumor such as melanoma, head and neck, liver or kidney cancer. CDR3s include the opening cysteine and the closing phenylalanine or tryptophan. Each record gives: V gene, CDR3 length, clone size, D gene, J gene, CDR3 DNA, CDR3 protein. A D gene is named only where the DNA matches it firmly. For some rows the clone size is stated as once, few or many, or as a class when expanded; others skip it.

>TRBV27|11|.|.|TRBJ2-7
TGTGCCACTGGACCTTTCTACGAGCAGTACTTC
CATGPFYEQYF
>TRBV5-4|15|once|TRBD1|TRBJ2-5
TGTGCCAGCAGCTTGTCCCAGGGGGTCCAAGAGACCCAGTACTTC
CASSLSQGVQETQYF
>TRBV19|14|.|TRBD2|TRBJ2-1
TGTGCCAGTAGTATAGCCGGGGGGGCAACTGAGCAGTTCTTC
CASSIAGGATEQFF
>TRBV19|17|.|TRBD2|TRBJ2-4
TGTGCCAGTAGTACTTCCGGGACTAGCAGGGCCAAAAACATTCAGTACTTC
CASSTSGTSRAKNIQYF
>TRBV11-1|14|.|TRBD2|TRBJ2-1
TGTGCCAGCAGCGTTGGGAGGGAGACCAATGAGCAGTTCTTC
CASSVGRETNEQFF
>TRBV28|16|.|TRBD2|TRBJ2-5
TGTGCCAGCAGTTTGGGACTAGCGGGAGGCCAAGAGACCCAGTACTTC
CASSLGLAGGQETQYF
>TRBV5-1|15|.|TRBD2|TRBJ2-1
TGCGCCAGCAGCGGAACTAGCGGGAGGTACAATGAGCAGTTCTTC
CASSGTSGRYNEQFF
>TRBV10-3|14|once|TRBD1|TRBJ2-2
TGTGCCATCAGCAACAGGGGTTACACCGGGGAGCTGTTTTTT
CAISNRGYTGELFF
>TRBV30|15|.|TRBD2|TRBJ2-7
TGTGCCTGGAGCCGGGAGCGGGGCCCCTCCTACGAGCAGTACTTC
CAWSRERGPSYEQYF
>TRBV10-1|17|.|TRBD2|TRBJ2-1
TGCGCCAGCAGTGAGCGACCGACTAGCCCAACCTACAATGAGCAGTTCTTC
CASSERPTSPTYNEQFF
>TRBV14|15|.|.|TRBJ1-2
TGTGCCAGCAGCCAATACGTGGTCCCCCTTTATGGCTACACCTTC
CASSQYVVPLYGYTF
>TRBV14|11|.|.|TRBJ2-3
TGTGCCAGCAGCCAAGGCAATACGCAGTATTTT
CASSQGNTQYF
>TRBV16|19|.|.|TRBJ2-2
TGTGCCAGCAGCCCACAGGAGGGACAGGGACTAGCTGTGACCGGGGAGCTGTTTTTT
CASSPQEGQGLAVTGELFF
>TRBV7-9|15|.|.|TRBJ1-5
TGTGCCAGCAGCTTAGAGGGGACGGAAAATCAGCCCCAGCATTTT
CASSLEGTENQPQHF
>TRBV15|18|.|.|TRBJ2-7
TGTGCCACCAGCAGAAAGTGGGGAGGAACACTAGGCTCCTACGAGCAGTACTTC
CATSRKWGGTLGSYEQYF
>TRBV19|14|.|.|TRBJ2-1
TGTGCCACCAACCAGGGTGGGGCCTACAATGAGCAGTTCTTC
CATNQGGAYNEQFF
>TRBV10-1|13|.|TRBD1|TRBJ1-5
TGCGCCAGCAGTGAATCAGGGGGACAGCCCCAGCATTTT
CASSESGGQPQHF
>TRBV6-5|14|.|.|TRBJ2-7
TGTGCCAGCAGTTACGCGTCAGGGGCATGGGAGCAGTACTTC
CASSYASGAWEQYF
>TRBV27|14|.|.|TRBJ2-7
TGTGCCAGCAGTTTGTCTCCAGGGCCCTACGAGCAGTACTTC
CASSLSPGPYEQYF
>TRBV28|13|.|TRBD1|TRBJ1-2
TGTGCCAGCAGTTTGAAGGGGGCGCAGGGCTACACCTTC
CASSLKGAQGYTF
>TRBV9|14|.|.|TRBJ2-5
TGTGCCAGCAGCGTAGACAGTCCTCCTGGGACCCAGTACTTC
CASSVDSPPGTQYF
>TRBV18|16|.|.|TRBJ2-1
TGTGCCAGCTCACTTTCGACGGGGAGCTCCTACAATGAGCAGTTCTTC
CASSLSTGSSYNEQFF
>TRBV18|13|once|.|TRBJ2-3
TGTGCCAGCTCACGCCTTGACACAGATACGCAGTATTTT
CASSRLDTDTQYF
>TRBV18|15|.|TRBD1|TRBJ2-3
TGTGCCAGCTCAGGGGTAGGGGGCGCATCGGATACGCAGTATTTT
CASSGVGGASDTQYF
>TRBV7-9|15|.|.|TRBJ2-3
TGTGCCAGCAGCCTATACCACAGGGACACAGATACGCAGTATTTT
CASSLYHRDTDTQYF
>TRBV5-6|14|.|.|TRBJ2-1
TGTGCCAGCAGCTCGGCAGGGGGGTACAATGAGCAGTTCTTC
CASSSAGGYNEQFF
>TRBV28|12|.|.|TRBJ2-1
TGTGCCAGCAGTTTGAACTACAATGAGCAGTTCTTC
CASSLNYNEQFF
>TRBV28|13|.|.|TRBJ1-2
TGTGCCAGCAGTCAACGGCCCCTTGGGGGCTACACCTTC
CASSQRPLGGYTF
>TRBV5-1|16|few|TRBD2|TRBJ2-5
TGCGCCAGCAGCAAAGGACTAGCGGCCGGTCGAGAGACCCAGTACTTC
CASSKGLAAGRETQYF
>TRBV10-1|13|few|.|TRBJ1-5
TGCGCCAGCAGTGAGTCGGATGGTCAGCCCCAGCATTTT
CASSESDGQPQHF
>TRBV7-6|16|.|.|TRBJ2-1
TGTGCCAGCAGCTTAGCGCGGTGGGGTGTCGGCAATGAGCAGTTCTTC
CASSLARWGVGNEQFF
>TRBV5-1|15|.|.|TRBJ2-3
TGCGCCAGCAGCCTGGACTTCGGTAGCACAGATACGCAGTATTTT
CASSLDFGSTDTQYF
>TRBV27|16|.|.|TRBJ1-6
TGTGCCAGCAGTCCAACTACCGGGGTCTATAATTCACCCCTCCACTTT
CASSPTTGVYNSPLHF
>TRBV4-1|15|.|.|TRBJ2-4
TGCGCCAGCAGCCAAGATCCCTATGGCAGGAACATTCAGTACTTC
CASSQDPYGRNIQYF
>TRBV5-4|12|few|.|TRBJ2-2
TGTGCCAGCAGCTTGACAGTCGGGGAGCTGTTTTTT
CASSLTVGELFF
>TRBV7-9|14|.|.|TRBJ2-5
TGTGCCAGCAGCGTCCGCAGGGGCCAAGAGACCCAGTACTTC
CASSVRRGQETQYF
>TRBV7-6|17|.|.|TRBJ1-4
TGTGCCAGCAGTCCCTACTCCGGGACATCGGCCCCGGGAAAACTGTTTTTT
CASSPYSGTSAPGKLFF
>TRBV6-5|13|once|TRBD1|TRBJ2-7
TGTGCCAGCAGTAAACAGGGGGCAGGCGAGCAGTACTTC
CASSKQGAGEQYF
>TRBV11-2|14|.|.|TRBJ1-4
TGTGCCAGCAGCTTAGATTACAGGCGGGAAAAACTGTTTTTT
CASSLDYRREKLFF
>TRBV2|14|.|.|TRBJ2-1
TGTGCCAGCAGTCAACAGGGGGGGCGGGATGAGCAGTTCTTC
CASSQQGGRDEQFF
>TRBV5-6|14|.|.|TRBJ2-7
TGTGCCAGCAGCTTGGTGTGGGTTCCCTACGAGCAGTACTTC
CASSLVWVPYEQYF
>TRBV20-1|11|.|TRBD1|TRBJ1-5
TGCAGCCCGGGACAGGGTCCCGCCCAGCATTTT
CSPGQGPAQHF
>TRBV2|14|.|TRBD1|TRBJ2-1
TGTGCCAGCCACCCGGGACAGTCGAGCAATGAGCAGTTCTTC
CASHPGQSSNEQFF
>TRBV15|17|.|.|TRBJ2-2
TGTGCCACCAGCAGATATCCACAGGGCCGGAACACCGGGGAGCTGTTTTTT
CATSRYPQGRNTGELFF
>TRBV4-1|16|.|TRBD1|TRBJ1-1
TGCGCCAGCAGCCAAGATCGCCAGGGGGAGTACACTGAAGCTTTCTTT
CASSQDRQGEYTEAFF
>TRBV5-1|13|.|TRBD1|TRBJ2-1
TGCGCCAGCAGGCGGGACAGGGGCAATGAGCAGTTCTTC
CASRRDRGNEQFF
>TRBV28|14|.|TRBD1|TRBJ2-1
TGTGCCAGCTTTAACAGGGGCCCCTACAATGAGCAGTTCTTC
CASFNRGPYNEQFF
>TRBV18|16|.|.|TRBJ1-2
TGTGCCAGCTCAGTCAACAGCGGGGCCACTAACTATGGCTACACCTTC
CASSVNSGATNYGYTF
>TRBV6-1|15|.|TRBD2|TRBJ2-7
TGTGCCAGCAACCCATCGGGACTAGCGGGCTACGAGCAGTACTTC
CASNPSGLAGYEQYF
>TRBV19|14|.|.|TRBJ2-2
TGTGCCAGCCACCGGATAGGGAACACCGGGGAGCTGTTTTTT
CASHRIGNTGELFF
>TRBV9|15|.|TRBD2|TRBJ2-1
TGTGCCAGCAGCGTAGATAGCGGGACTTACAATGAGCAGTTCTTC
CASSVDSGTYNEQFF
>TRBV10-1|11|.|.|TRBJ2-1
TGCGCCAGCAGTTCCGGGGCCTTACAGTTCTTC
CASSSGALQFF